Listed below are T cell receptor beta chains from one sample, sequenced in a study of graft-versus-host responses after intestinal transplantation. Profiling relied on immunoSEQ multiplex PCR, and the TCRdb table lists in-frame clones only, not all of them. The data hold about 29,000 clones, with about 85% observed a single time. Specimen: PBMCs, collected about 450 days after intestinal transplantation. These receptors came from a human patient who received an intestinal transplant, so some T cells may come from the graft donor. Both conserved end residues are trimmed from each CDR3.

j_gene | v_gene | CDR3aa
TRBJ2-5 | TRBV9 | ASSVAGGEETQY
TRBJ1-5 | TRBV11-3 | ASSFSRRANQPQH
TRBJ2-5 | TRBV7-2 | ASSLDVQVPETQY
TRBJ2-1 | TRBV19 | ASSFGTGVLNEQF
TRBJ1-6 | TRBV5-1 | ASSSQGGNSPLH
TRBJ1-2 | TRBV7-3 | ASSLDGGTNYGYT
TRBJ2-7 | TRBV5-5 | ASSLVLWVSSVDEQY
TRBJ1-1 | TRBV19 | ASSIPLAVTEAF
TRBJ2-1 | TRBV4-1 | ASSQVIDRSYNEQF
TRBJ1-1 | TRBV6-1 | ASSEGGFAEAF
TRBJ1-1 | TRBV28 | ASSLRGTMNTEAF
TRBJ2-7 | TRBV5-6 | ASSLVRELGSEQY
TRBJ2-7 | TRBV5-1 | ASSLRGSYEQY
TRBJ1-5 | TRBV30 | AWSDRTSQPQH
TRBJ1-5 | TRBV6-6 | ASSYSHQPQH
TRBJ2-5 | TRBV2 | ASDNLGLAETQY
TRBJ2-7 | TRBV15 | ATSSTGDISEQY
TRBJ2-2 | TRBV6-5 | ASAFPQGASGELF
TRBJ1-1 | TRBV10-3 | AISDEGNTEAF
TRBJ1-4 | TRBV5-1 | ASSLRQYPEKLF
NA | TRBV18 | ASSPKGVVGSYEQY
TRBJ2-2 | TRBV9 | ASSVTSPGELF
TRBJ1-1 | TRBV6-6 | ASSYYQGPGTEAF
TRBJ1-2 | TRBV11-1 | ASSPITGTGLWYGYT
TRBJ1-5 | TRBV19 | ASSKWTGESNQPQH
TRBJ2-7 | TRBV5-1 | ASRPYTSGRNEQY
TRBJ1-2 | TRBV11-2 | ASSLDRGAGGYT
TRBJ1-1 | TRBV14 | ASSQATSLEAF
TRBJ2-7 | TRBV5-1 | ASSLGGGSSYEQY
TRBJ1-5 | TRBV30 | AWSVDTFEREPQH
TRBJ2-3 | TRBV5-1 | ASSLSGREADTQY
TRBJ2-7 | TRBV18 | ASSWTPGYEQY
TRBJ2-3 | TRBV5-6 | ASSFLIAGGLLSTDTQY